These 8 T cell receptor beta chains came from one sample sequenced in a study of blood T cells in healthy people across ages. The authors ran a second PCR of 7 to 11 cycles using a sample-barcoded 5' primer and a J-beta primer mix. TCRdb fed the 5' RACE reads into MiXCR, producing one record per CDR3 protein. The sample has about 760,000 distinct CDR3 sequences, 56% seen once; the top ten hold around 24%. The specimen was blood. The source is a middle-aged man in good health.

This sequence joins TRBV7-9 and TRBJ2-4, with 12 bases matching TRBD2. Germline V CDR1 and CDR2: SEHNR, FQNEAQ (reference sequence). V was clipped by 4 bases and J by 6 bases; unmatched bases: 1. The CDR3 is 14 residues long. CDR3 sequence: CASSWGLAGNIQYF. CDR3 sequence (DNA): TGTGCCAGCAGCTGGGGACTAGCGGGAAACATTCAGTACTTC.

The rearrangement links TRBV29-1 to TRBJ2-2, with D perhaps assigned TRBD1 or TRBD2 (5 bases each). There are 13 residues in the CDR3. V lost 7 bases to trimming and J lost 4 bases, with 13 bases between them. Germline assignment: CDR1 SQVTM and CDR2 ANQGSEA. Written as DNA, the CDR3 is TGCAGCGCTGGGACCTCCACCACCGGGGAGCTGTTTTTT. Its protein is CSAGTSTTGELFF.

The rearrangement uses TRBV7-2 and TRBJ2-7, with no clear D. The DNA end is a closer match to TRBJ2-5, so the J assignment may be wrong. The CDR3 runs to 12 residues. From germline, CDR1 is SGHTA and CDR2 FQGNSA. The CDR3: CASSLVPGTQYF. CDR3 nucleotide sequence: TGTGCCAGCAGCTTAGTCCCGGGGACCCAGTACTTC.

The V call is TRBV5-6, the J call TRBJ2-3, with 10 bases aligning to TRBD2. The germline CDR1 and CDR2 sequences are SGHDT and YYEEEE. Losses at the gene ends were 7 bases for V and 1 base for J; bases not matched to a gene: 9. The CDR3 is made up of 16 amino acids. CDR3 bases: TGTGCCAGCGAAAAACTAGCGGGGACCCGCACAGATACGCAGTATTTT. Translated, it gives CASEKLAGTRTDTQYF.

CDR3: CASSAHIGASSYEQYF. In nucleotides, the CDR3 is TGTGCCAGCAGCGCACATATCGGGGCCAGCTCCTACGAGCAGTACTTC. The chain links TRBV9 to TRBJ2-7; D is perhaps TRBD1 or TRBD2 (5 bases each). Germline V CDR1 and CDR2: SGDLS, YYNGEE. Between the trimmed V and J ends, which lost 3 bases and 0 bases, there was a span of 16 bases. The CDR3 consists of 16 residues. Supplemented by reference TRBV9 and TRBJ2-7, the full variable domain reads DSGVTQTPKHLITATGQRVTLRCSPRSGDLSVYWYQQSLDQGLQFLIQYYNGEERAKGNILERFSAQQFPDLHSELNLSSLELGDSALYFCASSAHIGASSYEQYFGPGTRLTVT.

V and J are TRBV28 and TRBJ2-7, with D perhaps matching TRBD2 (5 bases). The CDR3 has 11 residues. Germline values: CDR1 MDHEN, CDR2 SYDVKM. The ends were cut back, 10 bases at V and 4 bases at J, with 11 bases in the middle. CDR3 amino acids: CATGGVYEQYF. The CDR3, as DNA: TGTGCCACAGGAGGAGTTTACGAGCAGTACTTC. Drawing the rest from reference TRBV28 and TRBJ2-7, the complete variable domain is DVKVTQSSRYLVKRTGEKVFLECVQDMDHENMFWYRQDPGLGLRLIYFSYDVKMKEKGDIPEGYSVSREKKERFSLILESASTNQTSMYLCATGGVYEQYFGPGTRLTVT.

This sequence joins TRBV6-2 or TRBV6-3 and TRBJ1-5; no definite D call. Trimming left V 0 bases short and J 3 bases short, with 9 bases between. The length of the CDR3 is 15 residues. The germline V gene encodes CDR1 MNHEY and CDR2 SVGEGT. CDR3 sequence (DNA): TGTGCCAGCAGTTACTCTGGAGCTTACAATCAGCCCCAGCATTTT. Its protein product is CASSYSGAYNQPQHF.

V and J are TRBV29-1 and TRBJ1-2; D gene unclear. CDR3 length: 15 residues. Germline CDR1 SQVTM, CDR2 ANQGSEA. V was trimmed by 1 base and J by 0 bases, leaving 12 bases between them. For the CDR3, the DNA is TGCAGCGTTGAAGGCTGGGCGGATACTAACTATGGCTACACCTTC. Residues: CSVEGWADTNYGYTF.